The rows below give T cell receptor beta chains drawn from one sample of a study of T cells expressing NK-cell markers. For each CDR3 protein, TCRdb gives one entry from its re-call of the 5' RACE reads, without DNA. In all, the sample yields approximately 170,000 distinct CDR3 sequences. Sequences were obtained from blood T cells: a sorted CD56 or NKG2C T cell subset, CD4+ or CD8+ T cells, or bulk PBMC T cells (not recorded which). Receptors were obtained from a man aged 18 to 70 in good health. The CDR3 runs from the conserved cysteine through the conserved F or W. Clone size is stated in some rows and not others, as once, few, many or a class when expanded.

clone_size,v_call,j_call,cdr3_aa
.,TRBV5-6,TRBJ1-4,CASSLDPGTANEKLFF
.,TRBV6-5,TRBJ2-1,CASSYSYGEGYNEQFF
.,TRBV2,TRBJ2-3,CASKRLAGIDTQYF
.,TRBV5-1,TRBJ2-3,CASSFRDRESDTQYF
.,TRBV13,TRBJ2-5,CASSPGTTETQYF
.,TRBV29-1,TRBJ2-1,CSVEVPGQGANEQFF
.,TRBV11-3,TRBJ1-1,CASSPHRGGTDTEAFF
.,TRBV19,TRBJ1-1,CASSWGAATEAFF
.,TRBV7-9,TRBJ2-7,CASSFPGGREQYF
.,TRBV4-2,TRBJ2-2,CASSQAPGVPSNTGELFF
.,TRBV19,TRBJ2-6,CASSVRDSGANVLTF
.,TRBV27,TRBJ2-7,CASSLSEPNAKEQYF
.,TRBV2,TRBJ2-1,CASSGGLASEQFF
.,TRBV12-3/TRBV12-4,TRBJ2-3,CASTLAGTAINTQYF
.,TRBV7-8,TRBJ1-2,CASSPPLYGYTF
.,TRBV6-4,TRBJ2-1,CASSEVSGQGHNEQFF
.,TRBV7-8,TRBJ2-7,CASSLGHRDGEQYF
.,TRBV2,TRBJ2-1,CASSETGPGFSEQFF
medium-sized,TRBV28,TRBJ2-5,CASSPGFSQETQYF
.,TRBV2,TRBJ1-4,CASSAKDEKLFF
.,TRBV7-9,TRBJ2-3,CASMGGPSTDTQYF
.,TRBV20-1,TRBJ2-5,CSANSGTSGGAVEETQYF
.,TRBV5-1,TRBJ2-2,CASSWAGGLDTGELFF
.,TRBV6-1,TRBJ2-7,CASSEAGQASYEQYF
.,TRBV29-1,TRBJ2-4,CSVGQSGIQYF
.,TRBV7-9,TRBJ1-1,CASSLEAGRYTEAFF
.,TRBV2,TRBJ2-5,CASRPGTRSQETQYF
.,TRBV12-3/TRBV12-4,TRBJ1-5,CASSFIGASNQPQHF
medium-sized,TRBV2,TRBJ2-5,CASIGPGAAQETQYF
.,TRBV27,TRBJ2-3,CASSSIAGGTDTQYF
.,TRBV14,TRBJ2-7,CASSPDYSYEQYF
.,TRBV29-1,TRBJ2-1,CSVEHPRDEQFF
.,TRBV12-3/TRBV12-4,TRBJ1-5,CASSLGAVPQHF
.,TRBV2,TRBJ1-4,CASSYYWTALNEKLFF
.,TRBV20-1,TRBJ2-1,CSARIAGGLYEQFF
.,TRBV6-5,TRBJ1-4,CASSYSSFYGASAEKLFF
.,TRBV11-2,TRBJ2-5,CASSPPPAGEETQYF
.,TRBV2,TRBJ2-7,CASRGIRFSSYEQYF
.,TRBV12-3/TRBV12-4,TRBJ2-7,CASSQIFPYEQYF
.,TRBV6-2/TRBV6-3,TRBJ2-7,CASRTSKNYEQYF
.,TRBV5-1,TRBJ2-1,CASSSGGAVQFF
.,TRBV9,TRBJ2-5,CASSVASAGGPPAQYF
.,TRBV7-8,TRBJ2-3,CASRSGRGGGDTQYF
.,TRBV7-9,TRBJ2-1,CASMPGQGYNEQFF
.,TRBV7-6,TRBJ2-7,CASSPSGQGFSEQYF
.,TRBV6-6,TRBJ2-2,CASSFEGATGELFF
.,TRBV7-9,TRBJ1-3,CASSLALRGSGNTIYF
.,TRBV6-5,TRBJ1-2,CASSYDNYGYTF
.,TRBV19,TRBJ1-4,CASSILGGGNEKLFF
.,TRBV25-1,TRBJ2-5,CASSAPLWGGKTQYF
.,TRBV5-6,TRBJ2-7,CASSRQVGSYEQYF
.,TRBV3-1,TRBJ2-6,CASSQGGEANVLTF
.,TRBV12-3/TRBV12-4,TRBJ1-1,CASKPHGTTTEAFF
.,TRBV6-2/TRBV6-3,TRBJ2-4,CASSYSSDGGRNIQYF
.,TRBV24-1,TRBJ1-5,CATQGGDDQPQHF
.,TRBV9,TRBJ2-7,CASSSGGISSYEQYF
.,TRBV11-2,TRBJ2-5,CASSLNGGARQEETQYF
.,TRBV6-5,TRBJ2-2,CASSYSIGDGELFF
.,TRBV7-4,TRBJ2-3,CARGTSGVTDTQYF